This note documents a single TCR beta chain sequence. Its matching antigen is unknown. Clinicians made diagnoses from clinical symptoms, serum thyroxine, TRAb, thyroid ultrasound and orbital computed tomography. These data are taken from a study of Graves' ophthalmopathy and Graves' hyperthyroidism. Findings and caveats of the study: The model forecast ophthalmopathy progression, reaching around 66% sensitivity and 72% to 80% specificity. A 13-signature model separated ophthalmopathy from stable hyperthyroidism, 87.88% sensitivity, 65% to 82% specificity. Most thyroid clonotypes expanded beyond 0.001 frequency were also found in blood.

RNA transcripts were the source from which TCR beta CDR3 regions were amplified. First-round RT-PCR relied on HTBI primers, and a second-round multiplex PCR came next. TCRdb processed the multiplex PCR reads anew with MiXCR; each CDR3 protein has one entry. The sample includes 740,000 or so distinct CDR3 sequences, around 40% of them seen just once. CDR1 is SGHTA and CDR2 is FQGNSA in the germline V gene. The CDR3 contains 16 residues. V lost 6 bases to trimming and J lost 5 bases; unmatched junction nucleotides: 11. The TCR was taken from an adult man with Graves' ophthalmopathy. The sample was peripheral blood. The V and J genes are TRBV7-2 and TRBJ2-7; TRBD2 matches 12 bases. The CDR3 sequence is CASSRRLAGVTNEQYF. DNA of the CDR3: TGTGCCAGCAGTCGTAGACTAGCGGGAGTAACCAACGAGCAGTACTTC.